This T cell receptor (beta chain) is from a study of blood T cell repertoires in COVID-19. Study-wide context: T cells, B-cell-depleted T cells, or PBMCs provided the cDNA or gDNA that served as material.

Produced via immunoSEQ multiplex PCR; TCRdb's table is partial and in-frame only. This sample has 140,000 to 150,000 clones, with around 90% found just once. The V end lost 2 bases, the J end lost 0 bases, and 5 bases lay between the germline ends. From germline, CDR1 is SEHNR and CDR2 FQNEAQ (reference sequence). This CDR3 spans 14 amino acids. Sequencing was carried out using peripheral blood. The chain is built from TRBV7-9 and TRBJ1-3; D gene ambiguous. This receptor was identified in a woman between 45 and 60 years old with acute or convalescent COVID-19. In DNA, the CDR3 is TGTGCCAGCAGCTTATCCATCTCTGGAAACACCATATATTTT. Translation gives CASSLSISGNTIYF.